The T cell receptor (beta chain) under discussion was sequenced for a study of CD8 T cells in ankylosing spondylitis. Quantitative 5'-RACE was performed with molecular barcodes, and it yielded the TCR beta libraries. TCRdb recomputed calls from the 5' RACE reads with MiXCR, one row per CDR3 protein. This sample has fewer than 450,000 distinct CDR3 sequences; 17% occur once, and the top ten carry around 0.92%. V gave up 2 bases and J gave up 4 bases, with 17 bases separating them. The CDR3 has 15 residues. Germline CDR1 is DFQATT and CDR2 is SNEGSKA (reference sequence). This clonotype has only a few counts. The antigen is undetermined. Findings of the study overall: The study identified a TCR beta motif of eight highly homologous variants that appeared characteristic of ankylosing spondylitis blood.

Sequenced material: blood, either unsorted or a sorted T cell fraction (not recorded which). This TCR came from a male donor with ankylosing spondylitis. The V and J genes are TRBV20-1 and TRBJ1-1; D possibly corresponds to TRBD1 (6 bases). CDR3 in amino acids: CSARQGLGRGTEAFF. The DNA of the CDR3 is TGCAGTGCTAGACAGGGGCTCGGACGTGGCACTGAAGCTTTCTTT.